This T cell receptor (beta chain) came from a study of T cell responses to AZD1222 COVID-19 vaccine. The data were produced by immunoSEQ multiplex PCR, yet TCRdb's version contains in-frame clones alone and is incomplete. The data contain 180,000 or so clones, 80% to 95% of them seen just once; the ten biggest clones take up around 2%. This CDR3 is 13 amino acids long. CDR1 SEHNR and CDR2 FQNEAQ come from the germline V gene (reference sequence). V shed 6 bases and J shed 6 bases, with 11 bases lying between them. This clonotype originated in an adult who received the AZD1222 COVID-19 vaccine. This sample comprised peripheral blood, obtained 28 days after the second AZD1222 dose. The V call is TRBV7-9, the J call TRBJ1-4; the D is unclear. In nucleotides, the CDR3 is TGTGCCAGCAGGGGCCCGGGAGATGAAAAACTGTTTTTT. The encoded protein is CASRGPGDEKLFF.